In this sample, the clone carrying this T cell receptor (beta chain) turned up once. Its antigen is still unknown. Patients included in sequencing had previously demonstrated CD8+CD57+ cell expansion by flow cytometry. V gave up 1 base and J gave up 7 bases, with 13 bases separating them. Per the germline V gene, CDR1 is SGHTA and CDR2 is FQGNSA. The CDR3 is 14 residues long. The record originates from a study of CD8+CD57+ T cells in acquired aplastic anemia. The wider study: Isolated CD4+ and CD8+ cells, once sorted, yielded DNA averaging around 3.3 ug.

Findings and caveats of the study: Patients and controls were found to share twenty-nine CD8+ CDR3 sequences.

According to the study, genomic DNA was the template for TCR beta VDJ and CDR3 profiling. TCRdb analysed the reads with MiXCR anew, one entry per CDR3 protein. Counted here are about 160,000 distinct CDR3 sequences, about 64% occurring once; the ten biggest clones make up approximately 42%. The chain uses TRBV7-2 and TRBJ1-2; D is perhaps TRBD1 (5 bases). The sequencing input was sorted CD4+, CD8+, or CD8+CD57+ T cells (not recorded which) from PBMCs. The sequence was collected from a human donor with aplastic anemia. CDR3 loop: CASSLVAGLGGYTF. The DNA of the CDR3 is TGTGCCAGCAGCTTAGTGGCAGGGTTGGGTGGCTACACCTTC.